These 31 T cell receptor beta chains were sequenced from one sample in a study of T cell changes during pregnancy in multiple sclerosis. The assay was immunoSEQ multiplex PCR, and TCRdb's table has in-frame clones only and misses some. Among under 100,000 clones, 90% to 95% were seen once, and the ten largest hold more than 0.95%. Here the sequenced sample was peripheral blood, taken in the second trimester of pregnancy. The receptors stem from a female donor with multiple sclerosis, enrolled in a pregnancy study.

The chain employs TRBV25-1 and TRBJ1-2; possible D gene TRBD1, 5 bases. This CDR3 region has 12 residues. V was trimmed by 6 bases and J by 4 bases, leaving 9 bases between them. Looked up from germline, CDR1 is MGHDK and CDR2 is SYGVNS. The chain's CDR3 is CASSPGGYGYTF. DNA of the CDR3: TGTGCCAGCAGCCCGGGGGGCTATGGCTACACCTTC.

The chain couples TRBV10-3 to TRBJ2-1; 14 nucleotides line up with TRBD2. V lost 6 bases and J lost 8; bases outside the gene matches: 9. The germline CDR1 and CDR2 sequences are ENHRY and SYGVKD. This CDR3 region has 16 residues. In nucleotides, the CDR3 is TGTGCCATCAGGACTATGGGACTAGCGGGAGCCCATGAGCAGTTCTTC. It is translated as CAIRTMGLAGAHEQFF.

V and J are TRBV7-2 and TRBJ2-7; no reliable D call. CDR3 length: 12 amino acids. The germline gives CDR1 SGHTA, CDR2 FQGNSA. V gave up 6 bases and J gave up 0 bases, with 6 bases separating them. The CDR3 region is CASSPSSYEQYF. DNA for the CDR3: TGTGCCAGCAGTCCTAGCTCCTACGAGCAGTACTTC.

The chain uses TRBV30 and TRBJ2-7, with TRBD1 matching 10 bases. Germline V CDR1 and CDR2: GTSNPN, SVGIG (reference sequence). V was clipped by 1 base and J by 6 bases; unmatched bases: 6. The CDR3 has 14 amino acids. Here the CDR3 DNA reads TGTGCCTGGAGTGCCGGGACAGGGGTTTCCGAGCAGTACTTC. Translating it yields CAWSAGTGVSEQYF.

The table lists this clone with a count of one. The rearrangement uses TRBV6-5 and TRBJ2-3, with a tentative D call TRBD1 (5 bases). Trimming cost V 6 bases and J 2 bases, with 12 bases left between them. The CDR3 runs to 14 residues. Germline V CDR1 and CDR2: MNHEY, SVGAGI. The CDR3 region has the DNA TGTGCCAGCAGGCCTAGGGGCTTCACAGATACGCAGTATTTT. It codes for CASRPRGFTDTQYF.

The genes are TRBV28 and TRBJ1-5; D may be TRBD1 (6 bases). Per germline, CDR1 MDHEN and CDR2 SYDVKM. CDR3 size: 18 residues. V dropped 4 bases and J dropped 0 bases, with 19 bases sitting between them. Written as DNA, the CDR3 is TGTGCCAGCAGTTCCCCCGCACCACAGGGAAATAGCAATCAGCCCCAGCATTTT. Protein: CASSSPAPQGNSNQPQHF.

This clone has just a few counts. This chain connects TRBV6-9 to TRBJ1-2; 9 bases fit TRBD1. This CDR3 region has 15 residues. V was pared by 6 bases and J by 4 bases, with 9 bases of the junction left unmatched. Germline CDR1 reads MNHGY; CDR2 reads SVAAGI. The CDR3 loop is CASSFNRGQSYGYTF. The CDR3 DNA sequence: TGTGCCAGCAGCTTTAACAGGGGGCAGAGCTATGGCTACACCTTC.

The rearrangement joins TRBV25-1 to TRBJ2-7; tentative D call: TRBD2 (5 bases). CDR1 is MGHDK and CDR2 is SYGVNS in the germline V gene. This CDR3 has 14 amino acids. The ends were cut back, 5 bases at V and 4 bases at J, with 15 bases in the middle. CDR3 amino acids: CASSRGYTEYEQYF. As DNA, the CDR3 is TGTGCCAGCAGTCGAGGGTACACTGAATACGAGCAGTACTTC.

This clone occurred a few times. The genes are TRBV9 and TRBJ1-4, with 7 bases identical to TRBD1. V lost 0 bases to trimming and J lost 1 base; unmatched junction nucleotides: 9. Germline CDR1 reads SGDLS; CDR2 reads YYNGEE. This CDR3 has 18 amino acids. In nucleotides, the CDR3 is TGTGCCAGCAGCGTAGATCCGGGACAGCTACTAACTAATGAAAAACTGTTTTTT. This codes for CASSVDPGQLLTNEKLFF.

The chain is built from TRBV19 and TRBJ1-1; D is perhaps TRBD1 (6 bases). The CDR3 runs 14 residues. The ends were cut back, 4 bases at V and 0 bases at J, with 9 bases in the middle. CDR1 and CDR2 (germline): LNHDA, SQIVND (reference sequence). CDR3 DNA: TGTGCCAGTAGTAGACAGGTTATGAACACTGAAGCTTTCTTT. Its protein product is CASSRQVMNTEAFF.

The chain has TRBV27 and TRBJ2-4, with D uncertain. Germline V lookup: CDR1 MNHEY, CDR2 SMNVEV (reference sequence). There are 16 residues in the CDR3. The V and J ends lost 4 bases and 0 bases respectively, with 13 bases between them. The CDR3 protein is CASSSLLSEAKNIQYF. The CDR3, as DNA: TGTGCCAGCAGTTCCCTATTAAGTGAAGCCAAAAACATTCAGTACTTC.

The chain carries TRBV5-5 and TRBJ2-1, with 11 bases lining up with TRBD2. Germline V gene lookup returns CDR1 SGHKS and CDR2 YYEKEE (reference sequence). Trimming at V came to 7 bases and at J to 5 bases, leaving 2 bases not matched to a gene. CDR3 size: 13 residues. In DNA, the CDR3 is TGTGCCAGCGGGACTAGCGGTAACAATGAGCAGTTCTTC. It codes for CASGTSGNNEQFF.

This clone occurred a few times. CDR3 coding DNA: TGCGCCAGCAGCCAAGACGGGGCGGGAGTTGTTGAGCAGTACTTC. This encodes CASSQDGAGVVEQYF. The chain joins TRBV4-3 to TRBJ2-7; 7 bases match TRBD2. J was trimmed by 7 bases and V by 0 bases; bases with no gene match: 9. CDR3 length equals 15 residues. Germline assignment: CDR1 LGHNA and CDR2 YSLEER.

The V and J genes are TRBV5-1 and TRBJ2-2; TRBD2 aligns across 11 bases. The CDR3 contains 15 residues. V gave up 1 base and J gave up 6 bases; unmatched junction bases: 2. The V gene's germline CDR1 is SGHRS and CDR2 YFSETQ. The CDR3 spells CASSLTSGSAGELFF. CDR3 in DNA: TGCGCCAGCAGCTTGACTAGCGGGAGTGCCGGGGAGCTGTTTTTT.

The chain is built from TRBV11-2 and TRBJ2-1; the D is unclear. Germline V lookup: CDR1 SGHAT, CDR2 FQNNGV. CDR3 length: 13 amino acids. V was shortened by 3 bases and J by 8 bases, with 11 bases between the two germline ends. CDR3 coding DNA: TGTGCCAGCAGCTTTGAGATCATCTATGAGCAGTTCTTC. This codes for CASSFEIIYEQFF.

The gene calls are TRBV7-3 and TRBJ2-1; unclear D gene. V lost 1 base to trimming and J lost 5 bases, with 6 bases between them. Germline V CDR1 and CDR2: SGHTA, FQGTGA. CDR3 length: 13 amino acids. CDR3 DNA sequence: TGTGCCAGCAGCTTAATCAGGAACAATGAGCAGTTCTTC. It codes for CASSLIRNNEQFF.

The chain links TRBV7-9 to TRBJ1-5, with 11 bases fitting TRBD1. CDR3 length: 17 residues. Unmatched junction bases numbered 7, after V lost 1 base and J lost 5 bases. Germline CDR1 and CDR2: SEHNR and FQNEAQ (reference sequence). The CDR3 DNA reads as TGTGCCAGCAGCTTAGGTGTCGGGACAGGGGGGGATCAGCCCCAGCATTTT. Protein: CASSLGVGTGGDQPQHF.

The rearrangement links TRBV7-3 to TRBJ2-2; D might be TRBD1 (6 bases). Germline V gene data show CDR1 as SGHTA and CDR2 as FQGTGA. The CDR3 extends over 15 amino acids. Trimming removed 4 bases from V and 3 bases from J, with 12 bases in between. The CDR3 nucleotides read TGTGCCAGCAGCTCATTTCCAGGGGACACCGGGGAGCTGTTTTTT. As protein: CASSSFPGDTGELFF.

This clone appeared a single time. V gene TRBV30 combines with J gene TRBJ1-1; D is ambiguous. Trimming pared 0 bases from V and 5 bases from J, leaving 7 bases between. Germline loops: CDR1 GTSNPN, CDR2 SVGIG (reference sequence). The CDR3 runs 12 residues. The CDR3 region has the DNA TGTGCCTGGAGTGTAGGCGGTACTGAAGCTTTCTTT. Its protein is CAWSVGGTEAFF.

J is TRBJ2-7 and V is TRBV6-1, with D unresolved. This CDR3 contains 13 residues. The V gene lost 8 bases and the J gene lost 5 bases, with 16 bases spanning the gap. Germline loops: CDR1 MNHNS, CDR2 SASEGT. The CDR3 loop is CASAPPIPHEQYF. Written as DNA, the CDR3 is TGTGCCAGCGCCCCCCCTATACCCCACGAGCAGTACTTC.

This clone was seen just once. The chain uses TRBV27 and TRBJ2-2; D perhaps matches TRBD2 (5 bases). CDR1 MNHEY and CDR2 SMNVEV come from the germline V gene (reference sequence). Trimming cost V 6 bases and J 3 bases, with 20 bases left between them. The CDR3 consists of 17 residues. CDR3 residues: CASRVWRVDDYTGELFF. The CDR3 DNA reads TGTGCCAGCAGAGTTTGGCGGGTGGATGATTACACCGGGGAGCTGTTTTTT.

This chain joins TRBV6-5 and TRBJ2-1; 7 bases are a match to TRBD1. There are 13 residues in the CDR3. The ends lost 7 bases at V and 1 base at J; junction bases unmatched: 1. CDR1 and CDR2 from the germline V gene are MNHEY and SVGAGI. DNA of the CDR3: TGTGCCAGCAAGACAGGGTCCTACAATGAGCAGTTCTTC. Protein product: CASKTGSYNEQFF.

The genes are TRBV19 and TRBJ2-6; D is unclear. CDR1 is LNHDA, CDR2 SQIVND, per germline (reference sequence). V was trimmed by 5 bases and J by 0 bases, leaving 5 bases between them. This CDR3 is 14 amino acids long. CDR3 sequence: CASSSISGANVLTF. The CDR3 DNA sequence: TGTGCCAGTAGTTCAATCTCTGGGGCCAACGTCCTGACTTTC.

This chain joins TRBV4-2 and TRBJ2-6, with a tentative D call TRBD2 (6 bases). Trimming took off 8 bases at V and 1 base at J, with 15 bases between the two ends. The length of the CDR3 is 16 residues. From germline, CDR1 is LGHNA and CDR2 YNFKEQ. DNA of the CDR3: TGTGCCAGCTCCCCAGAGGAGGGGTCTGGGGCCAACGTCCTGACTTTC. This translates into CASSPEEGSGANVLTF.

This chain uses TRBV21-1 with TRBJ2-2; TRBD2 is the table's D call and was not checked against the DNA. TRBV21-1 is a recognized pseudogene. This CDR3 is 16 amino acids long. CDR3 coding DNA: TGTGCCAGCAGCAATAGGCCTAGCGTGCGGACCGGGGAGCTGTTTTTT. Its translation: CASSNRPSVRTGELFF.

The V and J genes are TRBV6-6 and TRBJ1-1; a possible D gene is TRBD1 (6 bases). Germline lookup yields CDR1 MNHNY and CDR2 SVGAGI (reference sequence). V lost 5 bases to trimming and J lost 1 base, with 14 bases between them. This CDR3 is 15 amino acids long. CDR3 DNA: TGTGCCAGCAGTCGTAACAGGGTAAAGAACACTGAAGCTTTCTTT. Translating gives CASSRNRVKNTEAFF.

The chain combines TRBV11-3 with TRBJ2-3; 8 nucleotides line up with TRBD1. CDR3 size: 19 residues. CDR1 is SGHNT, CDR2 YENEEA, per germline. The V and J ends lost 1 base and 2 bases, in that order; junction bases with no gene match: 14. In DNA, the CDR3 is TGTGCCAGCAGCTTAGTAGAGGATAAAGGACAGGGAACCACAGATACGCAGTATTTT. Protein sequence: CASSLVEDKGQGTTDTQYF.

The V gene is TRBV11-2, the J gene TRBJ2-6; 7 bases match TRBD2. This CDR3 spans 15 amino acids. J was trimmed by 2 bases and V by 5 bases; bases with no gene match: 3. Germline CDR1 SGHAT, CDR2 FQNNGV. CDR3 in DNA: TGTGCCAGCAGCCTAAGCGGGGCTGGGGCCAACGTCCTGACTTTC. This gives the protein CASSLSGAGANVLTF.

The chain has TRBV19 and TRBJ1-1, with D perhaps matching TRBD1 (6 bases). V was cut by 0 bases and J by 6 bases, with 8 bases left in between. In germline, CDR1 is LNHDA, CDR2 SQIVND (reference sequence). The CDR3 has 13 amino acids. The DNA for the CDR3 is TGTGCCAGTAGTATAGAGGCAGGGGCTGAAGCTTTCTTT. Protein product: CASSIEAGAEAFF.

This chain uses TRBV19 with TRBJ1-2; D is perhaps TRBD1 (6 bases). Trimming shortened V by 4 bases and J by 4 bases, and 16 bases separated the two germline ends. The CDR3 is 15 amino acids. Germline CDR1 reads LNHDA; CDR2 reads SQIVND (reference sequence). Written as DNA, the CDR3 is TGTGCCAGTAGTAGTGGGGACACTATTACCTATGGCTACACCTTC. Translation: CASSSGDTITYGYTF.

The chain links TRBV21-1 to TRBJ2-5; the table calls TRBD1, which could not be checked here. The DNA end lines up better with TRBJ2-7; the J call may be wrong. TRBV21-1 is classified as a pseudogene. This CDR3 comprises 14 residues. Here the CDR3 DNA reads TGTGCCAGCAGACTACAGGGGGGCTCCTACGAGCAGTACTTC. Its translation is CASRLQGGSYEQYF.